This TCR beta chain derives from a study of PD-1 blockade in classical Hodgkin lymphoma (dated by TCRdb to about 2020). Study-wide context: Nivolumab dosing was 3 mg/kg intravenously every 2 weeks, continuing until either disease progression or unacceptable toxicity. To define a peripheral blood immune signature of response to PD-1 blockade in classical Hodgkin lymphoma, the study combined TCR beta sequencing with CyTOF.

Comments on this clone: Its antigen is currently not known. Base qualities were left out, and no much larger clone turns up one base away.

Per the germline V gene, ENHRY is the CDR1 and SYGVKD is the CDR2. Relative to germline, V is 6 bases shorter and J is 8 bases shorter, with 8 bases between their ends. From the cysteine up to the phenylalanine, the CDR3 has a length of 11 residues. CDR3 DNA is the only sequence kept; it has 33 bases, read in frame from the first base. This specimen's time point label, per the study, means: cycle 4 day 1 (C4D1), after less than 7 weeks of nivolumab. Every trial patient had relapsed after autologous stem cell transplantation, and cohorts A, B and C differed in prior brentuximab vedotin exposure. A total of fewer than 70 patients with relapsed/refractory classical Hodgkin lymphoma made up the trial cohort, and each patient's best overall response was complete response, partial response or progressive disease. Trial patients were treated with single-agent nivolumab in the multi-cohort phase II CheckMate 205 trial. An independent review committee assessed best overall response using the 2007 International Working Group response criteria. Trial PBMCs were collected just before the start of nivolumab (C1D1) and during therapy at cycle 2 day 1 and cycle 4 day 1. Peripheral blood was collected in 8 mL Vacutainer Cell Preparation Tubes, from which PBMCs were isolated by centrifugation and then cryopreserved.

Overall study outcomes, separate from this receptor: By C4D1, a significant rise was seen in CD4+ TCR diversity but not in CD8+ TCR diversity (p=0.0027 vs p=0.16), and the rise was most apparent among complete responders (p=0.02). Newly diagnosed patients were reported to have lower baseline TCR diversity than healthy donors, and relapsed/refractory patients were reported to have lower baseline TCR diversity still. Trial patients achieving complete response had baseline diversity similar to newly diagnosed patients, whereas partial responders and progressors had significantly lower diversity. Lower diversity was observed in patients in whom nivolumab was started less than 1 year after ASCT, and these patients were excluded from later analyses so that confounding by immune reconstitution would be avoided. The study was limited to a single clinical trial cohort, and causes of repertoire differences, possibly disease activity or prior therapy, remained undefined.

Genomic DNA was isolated using the Qiagen DNeasy kit from unsorted PBMCs as well as from negatively selected CD4+ and CD8+ fractions. Amplification of TCR beta CDR3 regions was done by immunoSEQ multiplex PCR with primers that anneal to V and J segments. A synthetic immune receptor repertoire was used to minimize amplification bias, and any residual bias was removed computationally once sequencing was done. Processing in the source paper ran as follows. Custom Python scripts were used to quantify repertoire diversity as the Shannon entropy index. Unsorted, CD4+ and CD8+ repertoires were analyzed separately, except for combined analyses in which CD4+ and CD8+ sequences were merged in silico. Clonal expansion was defined as at least a 2-fold frequency increase after treatment relative to C1D1, with a pseudocount of 0.5 for undetected baseline clones. Singleton clones were defined as clones with 0 or 1 copy at C1D1, and non-singleton clones were defined as clones with 2 or more copies. Clones expanded in unsorted samples were assigned a CD4+, CD8+ or unknown annotation through matching of protein sequences in sorted samples from the same patient. Diversity changes from C1D1 to C4D1 were tested in paired samples using Wilcoxon tests. Not all clones reach the TCRdb copy of this immuneACCESS table, which keeps in-frame sequences only. Checked studies attribute under half of the gap to unresolved V genes and leave the rest unexplained. That table gives V, J and clone size, and the DNA gave D and trimming. Recorded for this sample are 19,000 or so clones; roughly 85% of them occurred a single time. The ten largest account for roughly 13% of the sample.

The sequence derives from a human donor with classical Hodgkin lymphoma. This chain is built from TRBV10-3 and TRBJ2-1; no D gene call is confident. The specimen was peripheral blood mononuclear cells (PBMCs), collected before the fourth cycle of nivolumab. The CDR3 in this case is CAIRLNDEQFF. The nucleotide sequence is given as TGTGCCATCAGACTGAACGATGAGCAGTTCTTC.